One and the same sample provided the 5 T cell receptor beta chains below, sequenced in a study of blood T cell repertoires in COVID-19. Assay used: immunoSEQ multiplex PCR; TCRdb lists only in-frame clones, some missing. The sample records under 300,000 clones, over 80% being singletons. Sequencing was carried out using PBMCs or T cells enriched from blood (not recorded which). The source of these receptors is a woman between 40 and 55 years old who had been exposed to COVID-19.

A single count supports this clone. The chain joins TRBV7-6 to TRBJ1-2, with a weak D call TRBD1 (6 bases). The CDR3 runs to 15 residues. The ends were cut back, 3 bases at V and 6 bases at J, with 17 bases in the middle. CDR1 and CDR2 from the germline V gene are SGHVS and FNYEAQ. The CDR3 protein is CASSFYGGQPNGYTF. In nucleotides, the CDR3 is TGTGCCAGCAGCTTCTACGGCGGACAGCCTAATGGCTACACCTTC.

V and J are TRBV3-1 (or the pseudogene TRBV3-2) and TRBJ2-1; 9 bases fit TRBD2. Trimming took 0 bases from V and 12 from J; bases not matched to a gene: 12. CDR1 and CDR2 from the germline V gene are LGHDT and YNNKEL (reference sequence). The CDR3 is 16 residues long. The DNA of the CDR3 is TGTGCCAGCAGCCAAGACGTGACTAGCGGACAGGAAATGCAGTTCTTC. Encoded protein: CASSQDVTSGQEMQFF.

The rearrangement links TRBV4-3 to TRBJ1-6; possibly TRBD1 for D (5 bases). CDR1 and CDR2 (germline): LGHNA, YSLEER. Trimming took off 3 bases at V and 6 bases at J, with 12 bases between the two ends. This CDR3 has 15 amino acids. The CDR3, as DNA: TGCGCCAGCAGCCAGGACAATGAGATTAATTCACCCCTCCACTTT. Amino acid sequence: CASSQDNEINSPLHF.

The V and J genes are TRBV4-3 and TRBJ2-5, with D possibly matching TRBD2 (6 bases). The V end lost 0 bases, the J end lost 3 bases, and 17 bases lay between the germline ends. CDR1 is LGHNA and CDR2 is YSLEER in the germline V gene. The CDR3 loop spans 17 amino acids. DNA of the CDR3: TGCGCCAGCAGCCAAGATCCTTTTGGGGGGAGCGAAGAGACCCAGTACTTC. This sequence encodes CASSQDPFGGSEETQYF.

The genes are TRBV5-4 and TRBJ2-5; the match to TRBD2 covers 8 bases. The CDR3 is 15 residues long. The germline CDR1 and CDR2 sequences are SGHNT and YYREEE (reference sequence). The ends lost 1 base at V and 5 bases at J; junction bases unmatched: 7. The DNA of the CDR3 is TGTGCCAGCAGCTTGAAGGTAGCGGGAATCGAGACCCAGTACTTC. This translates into CASSLKVAGIETQYF.